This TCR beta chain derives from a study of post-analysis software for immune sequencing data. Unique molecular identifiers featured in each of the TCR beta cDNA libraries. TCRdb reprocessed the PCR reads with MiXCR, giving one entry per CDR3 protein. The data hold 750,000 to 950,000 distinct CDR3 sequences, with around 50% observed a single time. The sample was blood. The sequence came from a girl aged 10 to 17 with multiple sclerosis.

The CDR3 DNA follows: TGTGCTACGGGTGGACCGCTACCCTACGAGCAGTACTTC. Its protein is CATGGPLPYEQYF. This chain uses TRBV30 with TRBJ2-7; D gene ambiguous. The CDR3 loop spans 13 amino acids. Germline CDR1 GTSNPN, CDR2 SVGIG (reference sequence).